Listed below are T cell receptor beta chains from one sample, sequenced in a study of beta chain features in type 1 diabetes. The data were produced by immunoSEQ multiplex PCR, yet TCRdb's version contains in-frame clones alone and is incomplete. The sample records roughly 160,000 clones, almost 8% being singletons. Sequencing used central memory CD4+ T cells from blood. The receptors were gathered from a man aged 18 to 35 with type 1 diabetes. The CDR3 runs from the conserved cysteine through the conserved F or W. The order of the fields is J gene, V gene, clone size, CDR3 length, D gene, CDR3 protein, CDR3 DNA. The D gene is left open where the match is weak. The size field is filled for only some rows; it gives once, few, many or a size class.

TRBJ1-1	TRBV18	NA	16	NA	CASSPPGGDKNTEAFF	TGTGCCAGCTCACCACCTGGGGGGGACAAGAACACTGAAGCTTTCTTT
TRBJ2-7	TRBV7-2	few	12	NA	CASSQSAGEQYF	TGTGCCAGCAGCCAATCCGCGGGGGAGCAGTACTTC
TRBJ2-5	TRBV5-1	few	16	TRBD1	CASSVGQVGAGETQYF	TGCGCCAGCAGCGTAGGACAGGTGGGGGCCGGAGAGACCCAGTACTTC
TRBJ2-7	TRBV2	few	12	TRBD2	CASRDYPYEQYF	TGTGCCAGCCGGGACTATCCCTACGAGCAGTACTTC
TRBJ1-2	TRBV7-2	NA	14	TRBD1	CASSRSPGQEKGTF	TGTGCCAGCAGCCGATCCCCGGGACAGGAAAAAGGCACCTTC
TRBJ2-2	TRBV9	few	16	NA	CASSAQSLRGTGELFF	TGTGCCAGCAGCGCTCAATCCCTCAGGGGCACCGGGGAGCTGTTTTTT
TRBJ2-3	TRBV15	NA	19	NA	CATSRADRRVAGHSDRQYF	TGTGCCACCAGCAGAGCAGACAGGAGGGTAGCGGGCCACTCAGATAGGCAGTATTTT
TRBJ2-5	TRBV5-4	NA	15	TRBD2	CASSLGHREGETQYF	TGTGCCAGCAGCTTGGGCCACCGGGAGGGGGAGACCCAGTACTTC
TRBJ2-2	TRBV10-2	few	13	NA	CASSRQGTGELFF	TGCGCCAGCAGTCGCCAGGGGACCGGGGAGCTGTTTTTT
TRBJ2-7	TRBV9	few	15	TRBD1	CASSEGQGWNYEQYF	TGTGCCAGCAGCGAGGGACAGGGATGGAACTACGAGCAGTACTTC
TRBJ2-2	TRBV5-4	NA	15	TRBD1	CASSPGQGGTGELFF	TGTGCCAGCAGCCCTGGACAGGGTGGGACCGGGGAGCTGTTTTTT
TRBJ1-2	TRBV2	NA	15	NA	CASSREWGGQRGYTF	TGTGCCAGCAGTAGAGAATGGGGAGGCCAGAGGGGCTACACCTTC
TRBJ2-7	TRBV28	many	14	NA	CASSLVGAMYEQYF	TGTGCCAGCAGTTTAGTGGGGGCGATGTACGAGCAGTACTTC
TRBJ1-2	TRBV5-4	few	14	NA	CASSMDTGIHGYTF	TGTGCCAGCAGCATGGATACAGGGATCCATGGCTACACCTTC
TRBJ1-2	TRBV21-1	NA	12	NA	CASSRTGNGYTF	TGTGCCAGCAGCCGTACAGGGAATGGCTACACCTTC
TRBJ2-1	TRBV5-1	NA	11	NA	CASSLVDEQFF	TGCGCCAGCAGCTTGGTAGATGAGCAGTTCTTC
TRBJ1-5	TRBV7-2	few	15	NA	CASSLAPDRLQPQHF	TGTGCCAGCAGCTTAGCCCCAGACAGGTTACAGCCCCAGCATTTT
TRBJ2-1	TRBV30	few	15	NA	CAWSVPGSAYNEQFF	TGTGCCTGGAGTGTACCGGGAAGCGCCTACAATGAGCAGTTCTTC
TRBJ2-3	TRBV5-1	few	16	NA	CASSLAAGASTDTQYF	TGCGCCAGCAGCTTGGCGGCAGGGGCGTCCACAGATACGCAGTATTTT
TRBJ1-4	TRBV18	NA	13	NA	CASSPTVNEKLFF	TGTGCCAGCTCACCAACGGTTAATGAAAAACTGTTTTTT
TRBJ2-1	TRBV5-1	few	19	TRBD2	CASSLGLAGGPGSYNEQFF	TGCGCCAGCAGCCTAGGACTAGCGGGGGGGCCTGGCTCCTACAATGAGCAGTTCTTC
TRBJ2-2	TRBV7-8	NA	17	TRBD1	CASSSSPGTGAVWELFF	TGTGCCAGCAGCTCATCCCCCGGGACAGGGGCCGTGTGGGAGCTGTTTTTT
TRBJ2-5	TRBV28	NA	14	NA	CASSLGGGRETQYF	TGTGCCAGCAGTTTAGGCGGGGGCCGGGAGACCCAGTACTTC
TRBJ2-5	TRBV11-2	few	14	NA	CASSSRRGGETQYF	TGTGCCAGCAGCTCCCGTCGGGGTGGGGAGACCCAGTACTTC